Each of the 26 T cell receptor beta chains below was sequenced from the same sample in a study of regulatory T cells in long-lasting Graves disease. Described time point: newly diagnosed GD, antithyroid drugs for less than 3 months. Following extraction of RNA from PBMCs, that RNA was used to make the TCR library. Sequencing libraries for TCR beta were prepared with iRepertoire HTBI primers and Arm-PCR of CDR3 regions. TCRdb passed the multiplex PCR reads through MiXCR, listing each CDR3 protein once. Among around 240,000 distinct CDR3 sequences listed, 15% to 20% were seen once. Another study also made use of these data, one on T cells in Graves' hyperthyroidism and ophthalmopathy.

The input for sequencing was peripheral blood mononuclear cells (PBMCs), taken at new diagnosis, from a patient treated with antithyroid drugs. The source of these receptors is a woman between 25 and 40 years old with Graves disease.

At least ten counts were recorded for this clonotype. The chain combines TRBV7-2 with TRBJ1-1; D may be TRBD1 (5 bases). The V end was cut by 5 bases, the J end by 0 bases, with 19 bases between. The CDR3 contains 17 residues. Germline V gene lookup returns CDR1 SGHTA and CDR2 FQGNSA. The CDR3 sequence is CASSPGDGIWMNTEAFF. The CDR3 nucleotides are TGTGCCAGCAGCCCCGGGGACGGGATTTGGATGAACACTGAAGCTTTCTTT.

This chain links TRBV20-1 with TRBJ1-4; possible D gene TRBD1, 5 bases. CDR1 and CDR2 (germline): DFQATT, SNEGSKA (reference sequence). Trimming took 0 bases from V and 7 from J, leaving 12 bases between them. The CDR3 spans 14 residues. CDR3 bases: TGCAGTGCTAGAGATACCGGGACCCTTGAAAAACTGTTTTTT. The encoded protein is CSARDTGTLEKLFF.

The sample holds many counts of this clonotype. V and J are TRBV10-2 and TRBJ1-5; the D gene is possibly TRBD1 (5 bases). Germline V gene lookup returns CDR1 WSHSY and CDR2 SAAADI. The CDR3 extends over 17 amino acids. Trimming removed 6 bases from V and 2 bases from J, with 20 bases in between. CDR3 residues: CASRASGGVGGNQPQHF. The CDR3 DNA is TGCGCCAGCAGGGCCTCTGGAGGGGTGGGGGGCAATCAGCCCCAGCATTTT.

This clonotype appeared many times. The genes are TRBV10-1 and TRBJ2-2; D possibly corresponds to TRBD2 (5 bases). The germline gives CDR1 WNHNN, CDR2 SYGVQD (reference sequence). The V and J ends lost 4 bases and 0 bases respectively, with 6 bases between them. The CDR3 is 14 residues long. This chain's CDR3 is CASSAGTNTGELFF. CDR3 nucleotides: TGCGCCAGCAGTGCCGGGACGAACACCGGGGAGCTGTTTTTT.

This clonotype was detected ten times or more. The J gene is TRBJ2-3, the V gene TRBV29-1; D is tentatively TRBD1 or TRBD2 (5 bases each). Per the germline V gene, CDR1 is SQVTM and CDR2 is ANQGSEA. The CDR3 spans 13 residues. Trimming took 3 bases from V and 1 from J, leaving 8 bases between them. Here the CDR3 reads CSVDGARTDTQYF. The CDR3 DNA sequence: TGCAGCGTTGACGGGGCACGCACAGATACGCAGTATTTT.

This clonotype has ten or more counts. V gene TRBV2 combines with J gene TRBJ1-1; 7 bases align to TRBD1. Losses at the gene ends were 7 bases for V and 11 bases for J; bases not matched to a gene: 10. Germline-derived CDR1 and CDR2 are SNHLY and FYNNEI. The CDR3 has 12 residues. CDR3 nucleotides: TGTGCCAGCATGACAGGGAACCCCGAGGCTTTCTTT. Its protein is CASMTGNPEAFF.

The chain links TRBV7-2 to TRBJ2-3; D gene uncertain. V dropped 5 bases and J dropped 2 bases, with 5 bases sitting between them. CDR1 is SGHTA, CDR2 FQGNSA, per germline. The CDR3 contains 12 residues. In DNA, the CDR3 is TGTGCCAGCAGCGTCGTCACAGATACGCAGTATTTT. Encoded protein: CASSVVTDTQYF.

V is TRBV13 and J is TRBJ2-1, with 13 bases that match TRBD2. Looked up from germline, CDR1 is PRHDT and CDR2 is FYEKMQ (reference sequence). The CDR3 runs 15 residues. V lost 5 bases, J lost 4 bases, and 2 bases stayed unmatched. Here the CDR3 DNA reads TGTGCCAGCAGCATACTAGCGGGGGGGTACAATGAGCAGTTCTTC. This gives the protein CASSILAGGYNEQFF.

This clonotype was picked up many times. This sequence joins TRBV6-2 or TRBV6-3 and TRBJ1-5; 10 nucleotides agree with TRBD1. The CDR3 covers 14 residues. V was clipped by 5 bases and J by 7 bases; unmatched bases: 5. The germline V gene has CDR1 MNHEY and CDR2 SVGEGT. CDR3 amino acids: CASSALTGGQPQHF. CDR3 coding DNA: TGTGCCAGCAGTGCTTTGACAGGGGGCCAGCCCCAGCATTTT.

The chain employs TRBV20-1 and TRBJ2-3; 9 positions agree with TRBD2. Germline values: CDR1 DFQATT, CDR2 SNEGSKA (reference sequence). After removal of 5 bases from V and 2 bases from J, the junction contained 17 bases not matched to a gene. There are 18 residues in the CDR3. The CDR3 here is CSAESDRSSGGLTDTQYF. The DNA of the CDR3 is TGCAGTGCTGAGTCGGATAGGAGTAGCGGGGGCCTCACAGATACGCAGTATTTT.

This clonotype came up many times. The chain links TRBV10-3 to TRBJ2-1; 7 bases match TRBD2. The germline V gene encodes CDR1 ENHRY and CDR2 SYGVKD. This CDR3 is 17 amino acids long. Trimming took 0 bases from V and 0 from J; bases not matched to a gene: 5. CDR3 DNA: TGTGCCATCAGTGAGTCGAGACGGGACTACTCCTACAATGAGCAGTTCTTC. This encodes CAISESRRDYSYNEQFF.

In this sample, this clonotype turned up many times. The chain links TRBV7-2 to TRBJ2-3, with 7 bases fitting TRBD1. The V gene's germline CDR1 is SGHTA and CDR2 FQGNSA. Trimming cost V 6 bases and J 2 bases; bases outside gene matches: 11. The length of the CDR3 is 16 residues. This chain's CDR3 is CASRLRGGRFTDTQYF. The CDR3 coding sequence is TGTGCCAGCAGGTTACGAGGGGGCCGGTTCACAGATACGCAGTATTTT.

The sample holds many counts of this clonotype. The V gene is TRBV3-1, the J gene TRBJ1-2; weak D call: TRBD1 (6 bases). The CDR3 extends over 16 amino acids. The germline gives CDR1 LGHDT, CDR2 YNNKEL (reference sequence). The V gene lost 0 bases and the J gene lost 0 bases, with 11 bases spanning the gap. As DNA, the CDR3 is TGTGCCAGCAGCCAAGAAGGGGGGGTTCCTAACTATGGCTACACCTTC. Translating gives CASSQEGGVPNYGYTF.

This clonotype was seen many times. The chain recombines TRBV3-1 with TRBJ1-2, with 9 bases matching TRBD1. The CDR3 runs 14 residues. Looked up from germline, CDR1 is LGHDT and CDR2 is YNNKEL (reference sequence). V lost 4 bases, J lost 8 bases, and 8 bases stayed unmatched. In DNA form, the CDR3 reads TGTGCCAGCAGCCCAACCGGGACAGGGATCGGCTACACCTTC. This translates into CASSPTGTGIGYTF.

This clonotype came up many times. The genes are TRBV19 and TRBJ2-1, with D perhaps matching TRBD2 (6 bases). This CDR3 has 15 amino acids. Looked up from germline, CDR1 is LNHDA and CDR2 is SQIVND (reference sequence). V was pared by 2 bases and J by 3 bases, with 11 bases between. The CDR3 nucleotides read TGTGCCAGTAGTATATGGCGGGGCAACTACAATGAGCAGTTCTTC. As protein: CASSIWRGNYNEQFF.

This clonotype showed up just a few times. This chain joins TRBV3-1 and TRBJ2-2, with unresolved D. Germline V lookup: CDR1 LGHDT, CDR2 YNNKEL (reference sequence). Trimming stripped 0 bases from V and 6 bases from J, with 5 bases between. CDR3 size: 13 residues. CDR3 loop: CASSQEAPGELFF. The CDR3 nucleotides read TGTGCCAGCAGCCAAGAGGCGCCCGGGGAGCTGTTTTTT.

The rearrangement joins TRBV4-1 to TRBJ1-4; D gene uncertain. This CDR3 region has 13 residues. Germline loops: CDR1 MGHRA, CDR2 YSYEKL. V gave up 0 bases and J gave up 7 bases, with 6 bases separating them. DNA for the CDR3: TGCGCCAGCAGCCAAGATGAGGGTGAAAAACTGTTTTTT. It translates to CASSQDEGEKLFF.

CDR3 coding DNA: TGCAGTGCACAGGGGGCGACCGTTCGCGCCACGCAGTATTTT. This sequence encodes CSAQGATVRATQYF. V gene TRBV20-1 combines with J gene TRBJ2-3; TRBD1 aligns across 9 bases. CDR3 length: 14 amino acids. Losses at the gene ends were 6 bases for V and 9 bases for J; bases not matched to a gene: 13. The V gene's germline CDR1 is DFQATT and CDR2 SNEGSKA (reference sequence).

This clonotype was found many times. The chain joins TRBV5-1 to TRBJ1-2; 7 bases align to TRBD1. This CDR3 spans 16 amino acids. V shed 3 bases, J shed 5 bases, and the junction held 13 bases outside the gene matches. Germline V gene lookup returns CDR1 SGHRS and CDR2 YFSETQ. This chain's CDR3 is CASSSTQVPGGYGYTF. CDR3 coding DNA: TGCGCCAGCAGCTCTACACAGGTGCCAGGGGGATATGGCTACACCTTC. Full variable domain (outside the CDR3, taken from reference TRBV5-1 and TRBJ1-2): KAGVTQTPRYLIKTRGQQVTLSCSPISGHRSVSWYQQTPGQGLQFLFEYFSETQRNKGNFPGRFSGRQFSNSRSEMNVSTLELGDSALYLCASSSTQVPGGYGYTFGSGTRLTVV.

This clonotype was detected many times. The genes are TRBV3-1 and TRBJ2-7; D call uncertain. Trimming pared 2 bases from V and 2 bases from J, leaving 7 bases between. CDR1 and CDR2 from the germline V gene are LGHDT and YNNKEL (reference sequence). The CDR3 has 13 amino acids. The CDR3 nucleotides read TGTGCCAGCAGCCAACCAGATACCTACGAGCAGTACTTC. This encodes CASSQPDTYEQYF.

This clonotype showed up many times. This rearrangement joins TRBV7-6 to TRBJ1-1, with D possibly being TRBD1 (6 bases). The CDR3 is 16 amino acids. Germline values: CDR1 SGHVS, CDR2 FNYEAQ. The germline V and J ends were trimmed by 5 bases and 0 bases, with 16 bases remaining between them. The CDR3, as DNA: TGTGCCAGCAGCCCACTAACAGGGCATTTGAACACTGAAGCTTTCTTT. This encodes CASSPLTGHLNTEAFF. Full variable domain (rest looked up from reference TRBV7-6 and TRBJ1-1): GAGVSQSPRYKVTKRGQDVALRCDPISGHVSLYWYRQALGQGPEFLTYFNYEAQQDKSGLPNDRFSAERPEGSISTLTIQRTEQRDSAMYRCASSPLTGHLNTEAFFGQGTRLTVV.

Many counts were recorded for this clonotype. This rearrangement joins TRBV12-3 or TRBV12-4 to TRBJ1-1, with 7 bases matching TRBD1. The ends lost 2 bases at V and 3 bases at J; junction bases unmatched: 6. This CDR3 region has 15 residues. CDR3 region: CASSLRQGTYTEAFF. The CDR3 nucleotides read TGTGCCAGCAGTTTACGACAGGGAACGTACACTGAAGCTTTCTTT.

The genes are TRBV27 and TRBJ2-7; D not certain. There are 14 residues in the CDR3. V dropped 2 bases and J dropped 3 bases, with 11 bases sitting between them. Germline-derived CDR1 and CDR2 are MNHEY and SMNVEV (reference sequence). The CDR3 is CASSLTTSHYEQYF. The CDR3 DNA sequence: TGTGCCAGCAGTTTAACGACTTCTCACTACGAGCAGTACTTC.

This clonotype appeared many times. The CDR3 loop is CASSERTGAKNIQYF. CDR3 coding DNA: TGCGCCAGCAGCGAAAGGACAGGAGCCAAAAACATTCAGTACTTC. The rearrangement joins TRBV5-1 to TRBJ2-4, with 7 bases aligning to TRBD1. The V segment lost 4 bases and the J segment 0 bases; nucleotides outside the gene matches: 4. The CDR3 spans 15 residues. Looked up from germline, CDR1 is SGHRS and CDR2 is YFSETQ.

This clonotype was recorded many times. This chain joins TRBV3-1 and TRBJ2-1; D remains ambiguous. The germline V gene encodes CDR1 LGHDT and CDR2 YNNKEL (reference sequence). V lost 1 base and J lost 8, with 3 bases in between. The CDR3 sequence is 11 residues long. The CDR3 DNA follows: TGTGCCAGCAGCCAAGTCCATGAGCAGTTCTTC. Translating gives CASSQVHEQFF.

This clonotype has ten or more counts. The CDR3 region has the DNA TGTGCCAGCAGTCCCAGAGAGGGCACTGAAGCTTTCTTT. Encoded protein: CASSPREGTEAFF. The chain has TRBV7-9 and TRBJ1-1; D ambiguous. Germline V gene data show CDR1 as SEHNR and CDR2 as FQNEAQ (reference sequence). The V end lost 6 bases, the J end lost 4 bases, and 12 bases lay between the germline ends. The CDR3 length is 13 residues.